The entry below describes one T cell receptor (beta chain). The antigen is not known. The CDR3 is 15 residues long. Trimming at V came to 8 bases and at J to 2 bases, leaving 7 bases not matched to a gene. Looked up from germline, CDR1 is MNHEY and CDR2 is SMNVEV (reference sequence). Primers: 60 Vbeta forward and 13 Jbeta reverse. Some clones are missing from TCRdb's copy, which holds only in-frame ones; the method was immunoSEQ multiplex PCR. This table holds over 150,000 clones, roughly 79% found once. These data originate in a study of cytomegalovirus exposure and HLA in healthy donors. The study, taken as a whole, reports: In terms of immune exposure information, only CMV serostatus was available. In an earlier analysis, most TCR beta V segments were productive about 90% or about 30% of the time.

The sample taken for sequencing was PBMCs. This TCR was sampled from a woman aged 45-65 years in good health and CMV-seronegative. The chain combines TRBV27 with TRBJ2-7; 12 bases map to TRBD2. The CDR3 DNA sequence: TGTGCCAGCGCCTATGGACTAGCGGGGACCTACGAGCAGTACTTC. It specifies CASAYGLAGTYEQYF.